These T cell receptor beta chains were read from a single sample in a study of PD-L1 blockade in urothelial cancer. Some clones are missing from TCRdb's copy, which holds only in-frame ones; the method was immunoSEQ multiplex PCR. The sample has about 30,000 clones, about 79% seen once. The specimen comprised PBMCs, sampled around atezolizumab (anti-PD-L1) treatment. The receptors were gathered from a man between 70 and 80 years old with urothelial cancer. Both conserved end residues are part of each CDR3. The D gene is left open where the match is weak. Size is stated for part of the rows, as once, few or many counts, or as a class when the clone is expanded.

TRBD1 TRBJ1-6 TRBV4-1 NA TGCGCCAGCAGCCAGAGATCTTCGGCCGGGACAGGGCATTCACCCCTCCACTTT CASSQRSSAGTGHSPLHF
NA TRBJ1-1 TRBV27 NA TGTGCCAGCAGTTCGAGACGGGGCACTGAAGCTTTCTTT CASSSRRGTEAFF
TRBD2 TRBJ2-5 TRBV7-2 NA TGTGCCAGCAGCCTCGGCACTAGCGGGGGTCACCAAGAGACCCAGTACTTC CASSLGTSGGHQETQYF
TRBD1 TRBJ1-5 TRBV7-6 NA TGTGCCAGCAGCTTAGCGGGGGACAGCCAGCCCCAGCATTTT CASSLAGDSQPQHF
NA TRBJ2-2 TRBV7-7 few TGTGCCAGCAGCGGGTCAGGGGCGAGCACCGGGGAGCTGTTTTTT CASSGSGASTGELFF
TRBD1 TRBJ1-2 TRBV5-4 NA TGTGCCAGCAGCTTGGGGGGACAGTCCTATGGCTACACCTTC CASSLGGQSYGYTF
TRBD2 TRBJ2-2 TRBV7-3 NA TGTGCCAGCAGCCCGGGACTAGGGGCCGGGGAGCTGTTTTTT CASSPGLGAGELFF
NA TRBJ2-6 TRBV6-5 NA TGTGCCAGCAGTGCGGGCACATCTGGGGCCAACGTCCTGACTTTC CASSAGTSGANVLTF
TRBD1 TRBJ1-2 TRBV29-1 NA TGCAGCGTTGAAGTGGGCCGACAGGGCGCCTTCTATGGCTACACCTTC CSVEVGRQGAFYGYTF
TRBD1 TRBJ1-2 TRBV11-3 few TGTGCCAGCAGCCCGGGACAGGGGGAGGTTGGCTACACCTTC CASSPGQGEVGYTF
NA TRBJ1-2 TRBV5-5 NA TGTGCCAGCAGCTTGGGCAGGGAATCCTATGGCTACACCTTC CASSLGRESYGYTF
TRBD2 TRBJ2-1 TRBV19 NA TGTGCCAGCGGCAGCGGGAGGGCCTACAATGAGCAGTTCTTC CASGSGRAYNEQFF
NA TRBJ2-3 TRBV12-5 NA TGTGCTAGTGGTTTGTTCACACGGCGGGGAACGCAGTATTTT CASGLFTRRGTQYF
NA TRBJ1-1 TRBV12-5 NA TGTGCTAGTCTAGGACAGACCTCCACTGAAGCTTTCTTT CASLGQTSTEAFF
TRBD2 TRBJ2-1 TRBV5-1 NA TGCGCCAGCAGCTCCTCTAGCGGGAGGTCTCTTAGCTCCTACAATGAGCAGTTCTTC CASSSSSGRSLSSYNEQFF
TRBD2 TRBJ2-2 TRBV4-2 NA TGTGCCAGCAGCCGCGTAAAAGCGGCGGGGGGTCGCTCGAACACCGGGGAGCTGTTTTTT CASSRVKAAGGRSNTGELFF
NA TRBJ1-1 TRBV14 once TGTGCCAGCAGGGGCGGGGGGGGATTCGCTGAAGCTTTCTTT CASRGGGGFAEAFF
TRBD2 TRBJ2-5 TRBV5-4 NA TGTGCCAGCAGCTTGGGACTAGCGGGGGGGGAGACCCAGTACTTC CASSLGLAGGETQYF
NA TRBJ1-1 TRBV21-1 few TGTGCCAGCAGTAACGGGGACAAGGTCACTGAAGCTTTCTTT CASSNGDKVTEAFF
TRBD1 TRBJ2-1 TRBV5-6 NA TGTGCCAGCAGTTTCTACACCGGGACAGCCAATGAGCAGTTCTTC CASSFYTGTANEQFF
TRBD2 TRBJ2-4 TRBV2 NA TGTGCCAGCAAGAGACCGGGACTAGCGGACCCAAAAAACATTCAGTACTTC CASKRPGLADPKNIQYF
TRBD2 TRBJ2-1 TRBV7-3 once TGTGCCAGCAGCTCTGCGACTAGCGGCCCCACCTACAATGAGCAGTTCTTC CASSSATSGPTYNEQFF
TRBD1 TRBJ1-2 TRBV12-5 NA TGTGCTAGTGGTTCCGTTCCTGGACAGGGACCCTACACCTTC CASGSVPGQGPYTF
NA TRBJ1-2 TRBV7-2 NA TGTGCCAGCAGCTTAGCCCGCGGGGGAAACTATGGCTACACCTTC CASSLARGGNYGYTF
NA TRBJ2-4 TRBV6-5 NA TGTGCCAGCAGTCCTAACGGGGGGCCTGCTGGCATTCAGTACTTC CASSPNGGPAGIQYF
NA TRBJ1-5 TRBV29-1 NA TGCAGCGTTGGTTCAGGGGTCAATCAGCCCCAGCATTTT CSVGSGVNQPQHF
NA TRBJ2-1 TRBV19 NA TGTGCCAGCCAGACTAGTGTTGCCTACAATGAGCAGTTCTTC CASQTSVAYNEQFF
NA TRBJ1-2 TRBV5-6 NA TGTGCCAGCAGCCACACACGGAGTCCTGGCTACACCTTC CASSHTRSPGYTF
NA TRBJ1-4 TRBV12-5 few TGTGCTAGTGGTCCCGGGACTCCGAATGAAAAACTGTTTTTT CASGPGTPNEKLFF
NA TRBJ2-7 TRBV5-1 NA TGCGCCAGCAGCTGGACTACCGTGGGATACGAGCAGTACTTC CASSWTTVGYEQYF
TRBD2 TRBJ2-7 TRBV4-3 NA TGCGCCAGCAGCCAAGGGCTAGCGGGGGTCTCCTACGAGCAGTACTTC CASSQGLAGVSYEQYF
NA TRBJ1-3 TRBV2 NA TGTGCCAGCAGCCCTACGGGGGGAAACACCATATATTTT CASSPTGGNTIYF
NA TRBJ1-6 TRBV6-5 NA TGTGCCATGTCACAGGGTCCTAATTCACCCCTCCACTTT CAMSQGPNSPLHF
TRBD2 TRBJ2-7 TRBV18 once TGTGCCAGCTCACCACAGCGGGGGATATACGAGCAGTACTTC CASSPQRGIYEQYF
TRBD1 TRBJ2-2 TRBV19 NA TGTGCCAGTAGTCTCCGGACAGGGAACACCGGGGAGCTGTTTTTT CASSLRTGNTGELFF
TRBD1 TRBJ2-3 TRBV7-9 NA TGTGCCAGCAGCACCGGGACAGGGGGGTCTTACACAGATACGCAGTATTTT CASSTGTGGSYTDTQYF
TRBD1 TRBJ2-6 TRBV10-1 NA TGCGCCAGGACAGGGGCCACCGTGGGAGGGGCCAACGTCCTGACTTTC CARTGATVGGANVLTF
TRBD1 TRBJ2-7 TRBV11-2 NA TGTGCCAGCAGCACCGGGACAGGACCCTACGAGCAGTACTTC CASSTGTGPYEQYF
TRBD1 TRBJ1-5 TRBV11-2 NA TGTGCCAGCAGCAGGGACAGAAAACAGCCCCAGCATTTT CASSRDRKQPQHF
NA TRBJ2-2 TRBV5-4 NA TGTGCCAGCAGCCACATCCTCAGGAACACCGGGGAGCTGTTTTTT CASSHILRNTGELFF
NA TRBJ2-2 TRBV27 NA TGTGCCAGCAGTCTCCTAGACCAATCCGGGGAGCTGTTTTTT CASSLLDQSGELFF
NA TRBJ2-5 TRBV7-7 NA TGTGCTAGCAGCTTAGACTTTCAAGAGACCCAGTACTTC CASSLDFQETQYF
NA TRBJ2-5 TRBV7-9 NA TGTGCCAGCAGCTTGTACGCCGCCAGGGACTACCAAGAGACCCAGTACTTC CASSLYAARDYQETQYF
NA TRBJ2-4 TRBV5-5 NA TGTGCCAGCGGTTTGCGGGCAGATAGCAAAAACATTCAGTACTTC CASGLRADSKNIQYF
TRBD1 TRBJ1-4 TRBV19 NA TGTGCCAGTAGACCGGGACAGCCTAGTCATGGTGAAAAACTGTTTTTT CASRPGQPSHGEKLFF
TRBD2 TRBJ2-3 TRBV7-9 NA TGTGCCAGCAGCGTGGTAGCGGGAGGGCCAGATACGCAGTATTTT CASSVVAGGPDTQYF
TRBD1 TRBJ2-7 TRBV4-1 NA TGCGCCAGCAGCCCCGGACAGGGACGAGGCTACGAGCAGTACTTC CASSPGQGRGYEQYF
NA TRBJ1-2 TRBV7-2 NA TGTGCCAGCAGCTTAGTCCCCGGGTCTGGCTACACCTTC CASSLVPGSGYTF
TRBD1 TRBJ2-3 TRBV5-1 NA TGCGCCAGCAGCGTAGTCGGACAGGGGACTCCAGATACGCAGTATTTT CASSVVGQGTPDTQYF
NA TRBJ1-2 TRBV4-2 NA TGTGCCAGCAGCCAACCACCTACCTATGGCTACACCTTC CASSQPPTYGYTF
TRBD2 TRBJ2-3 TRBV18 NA TGTGCCAGCTCACCGGCGGGGGGTAAAGATACGCAGTATTTT CASSPAGGKDTQYF
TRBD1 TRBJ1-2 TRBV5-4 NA TGTGCCAGCAGCTTTACCGAACGACAGGGAGGCTACACCTTC CASSFTERQGGYTF
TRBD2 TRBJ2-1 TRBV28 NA TGTGCCAGCCGCCTCGGGGGGACCTCTTGGAATGAGCAGTTCTTC CASRLGGTSWNEQFF
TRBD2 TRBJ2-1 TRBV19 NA TGTGCCAGTAGTACTACTAGCGGTTCCTACAATGAGCAGTTCTTC CASSTTSGSYNEQFF
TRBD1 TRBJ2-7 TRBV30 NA TGTGCCTGGAGTAAGACAGGGGGAGGCTACGAGCAGTACTTC CAWSKTGGGYEQYF